This TCR beta chain emerged from a study of blood T cell repertoires in COVID-19. The germline V and J ends were trimmed by 4 bases and 4 bases, with 14 bases remaining between them. The CDR3 is made up of 15 amino acids. CDR1 and CDR2 (germline): KGHSH, LQKENI. Data came from immunoSEQ multiplex PCR; TCRdb stores just in-frame clones and leaves some out. The sample contains tens of thousands of clones, nearly 95% of which appear only once. The sequence came from a human donor with active COVID-19. The donor label of this sample is uncertain. V gene TRBV18 combines with J gene TRBJ2-1; D is possibly TRBD2 (5 bases). The sample taken for sequencing was peripheral blood. The CDR3, as DNA: TGTGCCAGCTCACTGGGAAGGAGGACTTACAATGAGCAGTTCTTC. As protein: CASSLGRRTYNEQFF. The full variable domain, in which reference TRBV18 and TRBJ2-1 provide the parts outside the CDR3, is NAGVMQNPRHLVRRRGQEARLRCSPMKGHSHVYWYRQLPEEGLKFMVYLQKENIIDESGMPKERFSAEFPKEGPSILRIQQVVRGDSAAYFCASSLGRRTYNEQFFGPGTRLTVL.